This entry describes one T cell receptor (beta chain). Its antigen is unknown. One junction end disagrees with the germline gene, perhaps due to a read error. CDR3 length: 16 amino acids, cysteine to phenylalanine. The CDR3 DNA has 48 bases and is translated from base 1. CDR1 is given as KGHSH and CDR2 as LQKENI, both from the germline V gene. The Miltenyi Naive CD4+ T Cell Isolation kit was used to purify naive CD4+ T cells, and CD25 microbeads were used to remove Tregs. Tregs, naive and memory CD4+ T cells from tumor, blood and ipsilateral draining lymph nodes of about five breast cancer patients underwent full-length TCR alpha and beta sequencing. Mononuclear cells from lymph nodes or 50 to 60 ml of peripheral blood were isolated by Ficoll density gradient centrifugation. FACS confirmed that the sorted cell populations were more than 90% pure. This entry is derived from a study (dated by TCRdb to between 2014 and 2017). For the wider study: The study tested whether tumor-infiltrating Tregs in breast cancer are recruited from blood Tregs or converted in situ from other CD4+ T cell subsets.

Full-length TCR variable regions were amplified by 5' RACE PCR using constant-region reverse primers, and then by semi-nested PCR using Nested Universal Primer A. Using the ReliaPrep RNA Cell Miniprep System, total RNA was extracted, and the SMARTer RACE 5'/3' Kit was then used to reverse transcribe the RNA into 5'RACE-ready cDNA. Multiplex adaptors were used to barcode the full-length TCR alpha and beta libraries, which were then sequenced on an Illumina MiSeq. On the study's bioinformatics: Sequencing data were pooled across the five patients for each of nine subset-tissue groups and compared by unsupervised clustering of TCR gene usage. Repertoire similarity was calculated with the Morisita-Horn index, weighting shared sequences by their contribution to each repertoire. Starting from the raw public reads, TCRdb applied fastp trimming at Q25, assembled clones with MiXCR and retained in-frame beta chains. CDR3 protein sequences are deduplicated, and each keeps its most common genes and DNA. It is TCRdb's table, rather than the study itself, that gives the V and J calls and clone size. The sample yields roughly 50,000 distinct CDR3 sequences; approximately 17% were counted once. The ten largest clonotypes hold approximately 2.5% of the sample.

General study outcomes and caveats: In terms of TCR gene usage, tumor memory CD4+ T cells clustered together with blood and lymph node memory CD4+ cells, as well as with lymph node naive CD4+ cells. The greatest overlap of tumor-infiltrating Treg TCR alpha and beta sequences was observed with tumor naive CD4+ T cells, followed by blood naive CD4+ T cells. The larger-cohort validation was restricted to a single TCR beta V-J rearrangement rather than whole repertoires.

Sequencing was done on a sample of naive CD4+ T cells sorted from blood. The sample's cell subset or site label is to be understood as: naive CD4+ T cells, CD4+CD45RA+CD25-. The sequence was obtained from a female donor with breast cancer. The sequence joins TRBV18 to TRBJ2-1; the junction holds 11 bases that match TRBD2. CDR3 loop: CTSTTSGIPSYNEQFF. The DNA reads TGTACCAGCACGACTAGCGGGATCCCCTCCTACAATGAGCAGTTCTTC. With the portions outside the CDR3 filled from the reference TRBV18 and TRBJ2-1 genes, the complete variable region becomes NAGVMQNPRHLVRRRGQEARLRCSPMKGHSHVYWYRQLPEEGLKFMVYLQKENIIDESGMPKERFSAEFPKEGPSILRIQQVVRGDSAAYFCTSTTSGIPSYNEQFFGPGTRLTVL.